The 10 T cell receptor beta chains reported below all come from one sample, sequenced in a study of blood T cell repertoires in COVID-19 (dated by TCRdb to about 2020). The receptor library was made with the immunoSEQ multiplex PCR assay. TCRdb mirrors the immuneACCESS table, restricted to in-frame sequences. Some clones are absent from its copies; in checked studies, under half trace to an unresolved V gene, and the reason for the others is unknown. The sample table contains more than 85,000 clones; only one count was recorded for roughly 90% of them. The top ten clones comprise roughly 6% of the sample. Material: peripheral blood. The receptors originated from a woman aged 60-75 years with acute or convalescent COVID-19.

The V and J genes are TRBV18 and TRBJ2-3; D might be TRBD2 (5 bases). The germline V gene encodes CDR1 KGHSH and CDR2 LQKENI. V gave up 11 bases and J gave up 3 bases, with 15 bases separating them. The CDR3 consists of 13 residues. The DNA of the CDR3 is TGTGCCGCCAGACTCCGGGAAACAGATACGCAGTATTTT. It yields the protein CAARLRETDTQYF.

CDR3 sequence (DNA): TGTGCCAGCAGTGACGCGGGACGGCGGTACGAGCAGTACGTC. This sequence encodes CASSDAGRRYEQYV. The chain employs TRBV13 and TRBJ2-7, with D possibly TRBD2 on 6 matching bases. Germline V CDR1 and CDR2: PRHDT, FYEKMQ (reference sequence). CDR3 length equals 14 residues. V was shortened by 6 bases and J by 4 bases, with 16 bases between the two germline ends.

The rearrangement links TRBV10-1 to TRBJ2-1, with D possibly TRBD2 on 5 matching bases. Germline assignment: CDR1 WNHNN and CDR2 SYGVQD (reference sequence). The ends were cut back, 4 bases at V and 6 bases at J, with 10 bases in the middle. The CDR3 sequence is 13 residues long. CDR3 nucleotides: TGCGCCAGCAGTGGTGGAGCGGCCAATGAGCAGTTCTTC. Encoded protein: CASSGGAANEQFF.

CDR3 amino acids: CASQLGGILGGIQYF. The CDR3 nucleotides are TGTGCCAGTCAGTTGGGGGGGATACTAGGTGGCATTCAGTACTTC. The genes are TRBV19 and TRBJ2-4; 7 bases are shared with TRBD2. This CDR3 is 15 amino acids long. Germline V lookup: CDR1 LNHDA, CDR2 SQIVND (reference sequence). V shed 8 bases, J shed 9 bases, and the junction held 16 bases outside the gene matches.

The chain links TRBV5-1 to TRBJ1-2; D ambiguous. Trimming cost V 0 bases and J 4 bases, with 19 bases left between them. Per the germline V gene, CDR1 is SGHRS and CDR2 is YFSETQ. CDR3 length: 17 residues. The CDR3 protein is CASSLVEGRVIGYGYTF. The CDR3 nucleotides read TGCGCCAGCAGCTTGGTGGAGGGTAGGGTTATTGGCTATGGCTACACCTTC.

CDR3 DNA: TGTGCCACCAGCAGAGATTCGGCAGGGCCCACTTTGAACACTGAAGCTTTCTTT. Protein: CATSRDSAGPTLNTEAFF. The V call is TRBV15, the J call TRBJ1-1, with D possibly TRBD1 on 5 matching bases. Germline loops: CDR1 LNHNV, CDR2 YYDKDF (reference sequence). Between the trimmed V and J ends, which lost 0 bases and 0 bases, there was a span of 17 bases. The CDR3 consists of 18 residues.

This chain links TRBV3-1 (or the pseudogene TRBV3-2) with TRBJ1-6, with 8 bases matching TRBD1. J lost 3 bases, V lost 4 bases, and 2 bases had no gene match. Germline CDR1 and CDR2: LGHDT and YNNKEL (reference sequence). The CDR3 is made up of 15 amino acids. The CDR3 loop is CASSPGQGYNSPLHF. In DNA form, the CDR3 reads TGTGCCAGCAGCCCCGGACAGGGCTATAATTCACCCCTCCACTTT.

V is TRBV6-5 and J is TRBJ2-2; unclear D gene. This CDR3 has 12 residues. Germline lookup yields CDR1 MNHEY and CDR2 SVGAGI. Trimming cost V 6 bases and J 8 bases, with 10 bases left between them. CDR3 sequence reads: CASRSPEGELFF. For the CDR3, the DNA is TGTGCCAGCAGATCTCCGGAGGGGGAGCTGTTTTTT.

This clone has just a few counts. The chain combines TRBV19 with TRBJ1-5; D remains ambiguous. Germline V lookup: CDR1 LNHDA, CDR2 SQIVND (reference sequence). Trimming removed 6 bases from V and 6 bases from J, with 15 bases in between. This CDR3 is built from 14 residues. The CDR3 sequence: CASRDTGGSQPQHF. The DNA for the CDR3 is TGTGCCAGTAGAGACACTGGAGGGAGTCAGCCCCAGCATTTT.

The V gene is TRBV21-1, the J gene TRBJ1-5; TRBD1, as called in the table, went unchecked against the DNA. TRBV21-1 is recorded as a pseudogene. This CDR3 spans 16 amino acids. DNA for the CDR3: TGTGCCAGCAGCAAGTGGCCGACAGGGGAGTATCAGCCCCAGCATTTT. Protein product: CASSKWPTGEYQPQHF.